This TCR beta chain was captured in a study of T cell responses to AZD1222 COVID-19 vaccine (dated by TCRdb to about 2021). In the study overall: AZD1222 recipients whose second dose came at about 4 weeks and those whose second dose came at about 12 weeks were combined into one group, since spike-specific TCR depth and breadth did not differ between the two schedules. A total of around 240 trial participants underwent TCR sequencing, of whom roughly 210 had received two doses of AZD1222 and approximately 25 had received two doses of the MenACWY control vaccine. Trial participants were enrolled into age subgroups of 18-55, 56-69 and 70-plus years, which contained approximately 150, 28 and 58 TCR-sequenced participants, respectively.

What the study reported, not specific to this receptor: The whole spike protein was spanned by vaccine-associated CD4 TCRs, and dominant responses were seen in regions 160-218 and 743-854. In the small 56-69-year group, the increase in depth fell short of significance, most likely because of low power. Spike-specific TCR breadth and depth rose significantly after two AZD1222 doses compared with day 0 and with MenACWY recipients. Conclusions about previously exposed vaccinees were limited because only a handful of AZD1222 recipients were SARS-CoV-2 seropositive at baseline. Reportedly, almost half of the unique spike-specific TCRs recognized epitopes lying outside the regions that are mutated in the B.1.351 and B.1.1.7 variants. Most participants were white British and females outnumbered males, and the authors suggested that clonal diversity may have been underestimated. Because no day 14 peak-response samples were available, the repertoires could be characterized only after the peak T cell response.

The CDR3 regions of human TCRbeta chains were analyzed by immunosequencing. Per the source publication's procedure: Repertoire TCRs were matched against a reference library of SARS-CoV-2-specific TCRs generated with the MIRA antigen-specificity platform. Breadth meant the fraction of unique TCRs that were SARS-CoV-2-associated, whereas depth meant the fraction of total T cells that were SARS-CoV-2-associated. Using the MIRA data, each spike-specific TCR was assigned both to the spike region to which the TCR was reactive and to a CD4 or CD8 class. Log10-transformed breadth and depth values were compared by one-way ANOVA with Sidak's multiple comparisons tests. Drawn from immuneACCESS, this table holds only the in-frame rearrangements with V and J called that TCRdb kept. Clones are partly lost; checked studies trace under half to an unresolved V gene and leave the rest unexplained. V, J and clone size are those of that table, while D and trimming were read from the DNA. Within this sample are some 160,000 clones, with approximately 90% of them counted one time only. Approximately 4.8% of the sample lies in the top ten.

As concerns this clone: Its recognized antigen is unknown. No much larger clone is present one base from it, and per-base qualities are unavailable.

Trimming removed 5 bases from V and 10 bases from J, leaving 17 bases between the germline ends. The CDR3, cysteine through phenylalanine, is 13 amino acids long. The DNA shown is the 39-base CDR3, in frame from base 1. CDR1 and CDR2 are read off the germline V gene as SGHAT and FQNNGV. In light of the paper, this sample's time point label describes: baseline before first vaccination. Vaccinee samples were obtained from the UK trials COV001 and COV002, which included a single-blind randomized controlled phase 2/3 trial of AZD1222 (ChAdOx1 nCoV-19) in healthy adults. For TCRbeta chain sequencing, PBMC samples from trial participants were taken at day 0 and at day 28 after the second dose.

Sequenced material: peripheral blood, taken on day 0 of AZD1222 vaccination. The sequence came from an adult in good health. Here the chain combines TRBV11-2 and TRBJ1-1, with no confident D gene call. CDR3 reads: CASSEERGLRAFF. The sequence in DNA is TGTGCCAGCAGCGAAGAAAGAGGCTTGCGAGCTTTCTTT.